Listed below are T cell receptor beta chains from one sample, sequenced in a study of blood T cell repertoires in COVID-19. Sequenced by immunoSEQ multiplex PCR; TCRdb stores in-frame clones only, minus some. The sample records fewer than 200,000 clones, just over 85% being singletons. What was sequenced was peripheral blood. The receptors were sampled from a man aged 45-65 years with active or convalescent COVID-19. Both conserved end residues are part of each CDR3. A D gene is named only where the DNA matches it firmly. Rows may omit the clone size; those that give it use once, few, many or a size class.

j_call	clone_size	v_call	d_call	cdr3_nt	cdr3_aa
TRBJ1-1	once	TRBV5-1	.	TGCGCCAGCAGCTCTGCAGGGATGAACACTGAAGCTTTCTTT	CASSSAGMNTEAFF
TRBJ2-7	.	TRBV5-1	TRBD2	TGCGCCAGCAGCTTGGGGACTAGCGTTTTCTACGAGCAGTACTTC	CASSLGTSVFYEQYF
TRBJ1-2	.	TRBV7-6	TRBD1	TGTGCCAGCAGCTTAGCGACCGGGACAGGGGGCGATGGCTACACCTTC	CASSLATGTGGDGYTF
TRBJ1-3	.	TRBV4-1	TRBD1	TGCGCCAGCAGCCCTACAGGGGGCTCTGGAAACACCATATATTTT	CASSPTGGSGNTIYF
TRBJ1-1	.	TRBV19	TRBD1	TGTGCCAGTAGTATCTCCGGGACAGAGAACACTGAAGCTTTCTTT	CASSISGTENTEAFF
TRBJ1-4	.	TRBV6-5	.	TGTGCCAGCAGATTATTAGCAACTAATGAAAAACTGTTTTTT	CASRLLATNEKLFF
TRBJ1-1	.	TRBV3-1/TRBV3-2	.	TGTGCCAGCAGCCGGGAGAAGAACACTGAAGCTTTCTTT	CASSREKNTEAFF
TRBJ2-2	.	TRBV2	TRBD2	TGTGCCAGCAGTGAAAGCGGGACTCGGAACACCGGGGAGCTGTTTTTT	CASSESGTRNTGELFF
TRBJ2-1	.	TRBV19	TRBD1	TGTGCCAGTAGTACGGACAGGGGGGGAAATGAGCAGTTCTTC	CASSTDRGGNEQFF
TRBJ1-2	.	TRBV28	TRBD1	TGTGCCAGTACTTCCAGGGGGGACTATGGCTACACCTTC	CASTSRGDYGYTF
TRBJ2-2	.	TRBV7-3	TRBD2	TGTGCCAGCAGCTCCACTAGCGGGGCTAACACCGGGGAGCTGTTTTTT	CASSSTSGANTGELFF
TRBJ2-7	.	TRBV6-5	.	TGTGCCAGCACGCATGGCTCTCCTGACTACGAGCAGTACTTC	CASTHGSPDYEQYF
TRBJ2-1	few	TRBV7-9	.	TGTGCCAGCAGCTTAGCGGGGACACCCTACAATGAGCAGTTCTTC	CASSLAGTPYNEQFF
TRBJ1-2	.	TRBV2	.	TGTGCCAGCAGTGCAATGGCTACAGGGTATTATGGCTACACCTTC	CASSAMATGYYGYTF
TRBJ1-5	once	TRBV28	.	TGTGCCAGCAGTCGCTTGGGGACACCATATAGCAATCAGCCCCAGCATTTT	CASSRLGTPYSNQPQHF
TRBJ2-1	many	TRBV12-3/TRBV12-4	.	TGTGCCAGCAGTTTATACGAGGGCAATGAGCAGTTCTTC	CASSLYEGNEQFF
TRBJ2-1	once	TRBV6-5	TRBD1	TGTGCCAGCATGAGGACAGGGGCGAGCAACAATGAGCAGTTCTTC	CASMRTGASNNEQFF
TRBJ1-4	.	TRBV5-4	.	TGTGCCAGCAGCCCCCGCACGGGTAATGAAAAACTGTTTTTT	CASSPRTGNEKLFF
TRBJ1-3	.	TRBV11-2	.	TGTGCCAGCAGCTTAGTAGACTCTGGAAACACCATATATTTT	CASSLVDSGNTIYF
TRBJ1-2	.	TRBV14	.	TGTGCCAGCAGCCAGAGGGCCCTTAACCATCCCACAGATGGCTACACCTTC	CASSQRALNHPTDGYTF
TRBJ1-5	.	TRBV21-1	.	TGTGCCAGCAGCACCGGGACAGGTCCTGATCAGCCCCAGCATTTT	CASSTGTGPDQPQHF
TRBJ1-5	.	TRBV30	.	TGTGCCTGGAGTCTGGGAGGTATCAATCAGCCCCAGCATTTT	CAWSLGGINQPQHF
TRBJ1-1	.	TRBV6-2/TRBV6-3	TRBD1	TGTGCCAGCAGTTCCGACAGGGGGCGAGGATACACTGAAGCTTTCTTT	CASSSDRGRGYTEAFF
TRBJ2-6	once	TRBV7-9	.	TGTGCCAGCAGCCCGATGGAGGCGATAGGGGCCAACGTCCTGACTTTC	CASSPMEAIGANVLTF
TRBJ1-5	.	TRBV28	.	TGTGCCAGCAGATATTCGGGACAAGAGCATTTT	CASRYSGQEHF
TRBJ2-7	.	TRBV7-9	.	TGTGCCAGCGAGGGCGACTCCTACGAGCAGTACTTC	CASEGDSYEQYF
TRBJ2-5	.	TRBV7-6	.	TGTGCCAGCAGCTTAGCGGGAGGTGCAGAGACCCAGTACTTC	CASSLAGGAETQYF
TRBJ1-5	.	TRBV18	.	TGTGCCAGCTCACCCGACTCCGGGGGCAATCAGCCCCAGCATTTT	CASSPDSGGNQPQHF
TRBJ2-5	.	TRBV6-1	TRBD2	TGTGCCAGCAGTGAAGATAGTAGCGGGAGAGAGACCCAGTACTTC	CASSEDSSGRETQYF
TRBJ1-4	.	TRBV15	TRBD1	TGTGCCACCAGCCTGGACAGGGGTGATGAAAAACTGTTTTTT	CATSLDRGDEKLFF
TRBJ2-3	.	TRBV2	.	TGTGCCAGCAGTGCTAGCCTAGCCAGAGGTGATACGCAGTATTTT	CASSASLARGDTQYF
TRBJ1-4	.	TRBV5-6	TRBD1	TGTGCCAGCATCAGAGGACAGGGCAATGAAAAACTGTTTTTT	CASIRGQGNEKLFF
TRBJ2-3	.	TRBV7-2	TRBD2	TGTGCCAGCAGCAAGGGACTAGCGGGGTGGCGCACAGATACGCAGTATTTT	CASSKGLAGWRTDTQYF
TRBJ2-5	.	TRBV7-3	.	TGTGCCAGCAGCTTTACGCAGGGGGGGACCCAGTACTTC	CASSFTQGGTQYF
TRBJ1-1	.	TRBV27	.	TGTGCCAGCAGTGAGGAGCTGAACACTGAAGCTTTCTTT	CASSEELNTEAFF
TRBJ2-7	.	TRBV19	.	TGTGCCAGTAGTGCCCGCGACAGCTCCTACGAGCAGTACTTC	CASSARDSSYEQYF
TRBJ1-2	.	TRBV9	TRBD1	TGTGCCAGCAGCGTCACCGGGACAGGGTTAGGCTACACCTTC	CASSVTGTGLGYTF
TRBJ2-5	.	TRBV18	.	TGTGCCAGCTCACCCCAGGAACAGGGTTTAAAGACCCAGTACTTC	CASSPQEQGLKTQYF
TRBJ2-5	.	TRBV19	TRBD2	TGTGCCAGTAGTACGGGACTAGCGGGAGAGGAGACCCAGTACTTC	CASSTGLAGEETQYF
TRBJ2-7	.	TRBV24-1	.	TGTGCCACCAGTGATTTGAGGGGGGGTCACTACGAGCAGTACTTC	CATSDLRGGHYEQYF
TRBJ1-2	once	TRBV28	.	TGTGCCAGCAGTTTATACGGTAGATATGGCTACACCTTC	CASSLYGRYGYTF
TRBJ2-1	.	TRBV25-1	TRBD1	TGTGCCAGCAAAAGGACAGGTGAATCCTACAATGAGCAGTTCTTC	CASKRTGESYNEQFF
TRBJ1-6	.	TRBV6-6	TRBD1	TGTGCCACGAGACAGGGGGCGAGCTCCTATAATTCACCCCTCCACTTT	CATRQGASSYNSPLHF
TRBJ2-7	.	TRBV11-2	TRBD1	TGTGCCAGCAGACCCTCAGGGTGGACAGGGGGTGACGAGCAGTACTTC	CASRPSGWTGGDEQYF
TRBJ1-2	.	TRBV6-5	TRBD1	TGTGCCAGCAGTCAACAGGGGGCCCTCGGCTACACCTTC	CASSQQGALGYTF